These 28 T cell receptor beta chains originate from one sample sequenced in a study of cytomegalovirus exposure and HLA in healthy donors. Primers included in the PCR were 60 Vbeta and 13 Jbeta primers. The method was immunoSEQ multiplex PCR; TCRdb's version includes in-frame clones alone and lacks a portion of them. The table for this sample gives 200,000 or so clones. Sequenced: PBMCs. All receptors derive from a boy aged 10-17 years in good health and CMV-seronegative.

This rearrangement joins TRBV2 to TRBJ1-1; D is uncertain. This CDR3 has 14 amino acids. Trimming pared 2 bases from V and 0 bases from J, leaving 7 bases between. Germline V gene sequence: CDR1 SNHLY, CDR2 FYNNEI. The CDR3 loop is CASSEHSLNTEAFF. The CDR3 nucleotides read TGTGCCAGCAGTGAACACAGCTTGAACACTGAAGCTTTCTTT.

The chain is built from TRBV11-2 and TRBJ2-5, with a weak D call TRBD2 (6 bases). This CDR3 has 14 amino acids. The germline CDR1 and CDR2 sequences are SGHAT and FQNNGV. Trimming pared 1 base from V and 2 bases from J, leaving 8 bases between. The DNA of the CDR3 is TGTGCCAGCAGCTTAGTTCGGGGGCAAGAGACCCAGTACTTC. This translates into CASSLVRGQETQYF.

The gene calls are TRBV7-2 and TRBJ1-1, with D unclear. V lost 6 bases and J 4 bases, leaving 15 bases between the germline ends. The CDR3 loop spans 14 amino acids. Germline V lookup: CDR1 SGHTA, CDR2 FQGNSA. CDR3 amino acids: CASRAASEGTEAFF. Here the CDR3 DNA reads TGTGCCAGCAGAGCCGCCAGCGAGGGCACTGAAGCTTTCTTT.

The V call is TRBV7-2, the J call TRBJ2-7; the match to TRBD1 covers 7 bases. The junction had 8 bases not matched to a gene; V was cut back by 1 base and J by 2 bases. Germline-derived CDR1 and CDR2 are SGHTA and FQGNSA. The CDR3 contains 16 residues. The CDR3 sequence is CASSLVLGQAAYEQYF. The CDR3, as DNA: TGTGCCAGCAGCTTAGTACTAGGACAGGCTGCCTACGAGCAGTACTTC.

The chain carries TRBV10-3 and TRBJ2-7, with TRBD2 as a possible D gene (6 bases). Trimming pared 6 bases from V and 1 base from J, leaving 13 bases between. Per the germline V gene, CDR1 is ENHRY and CDR2 is SYGVKD. This CDR3 comprises 14 residues. In DNA, the CDR3 is TGTGCCATCAGGCGGGGCGTATCGTCCTACGAGCAGTACTTC. Its translation: CAIRRGVSSYEQYF.

The chain carries TRBV4-1 and TRBJ1-2, with D perhaps TRBD1 (5 bases). CDR3 length: 15 residues. The germline V and J ends were trimmed by 0 bases and 4 bases, with 12 bases remaining between them. The germline V gene has CDR1 MGHRA and CDR2 YSYEKL. The CDR3 DNA is TGCGCCAGCAGCCAAGATCTAACAGGCTTCTATGGCTACACCTTC. Translation: CASSQDLTGFYGYTF.

The DNA of the CDR3 is TGTGCCAGCAGCCAAGCCCGACTAGCGGGGGGACTGGAGCAGTACTTC. Translation gives CASSQARLAGGLEQYF. V usage is TRBV4-2 and J usage is TRBJ2-7, with 13 positions matching TRBD2. Germline V gene data show CDR1 as LGHNA and CDR2 as YNFKEQ. CDR3 length: 16 amino acids. V dropped 1 base and J dropped 7; count of bases not matched to a gene: 7.

The V call is TRBV7-9, the J call TRBJ2-7; a weak D match, TRBD2 (5 bases). V was cut by 1 base and J by 2 bases, with 15 bases left in between. This CDR3 comprises 16 residues. Germline CDR1 is SEHNR and CDR2 is FQNEAQ (reference sequence). This CDR3 reads CASSLEGSSRAYEQYF. The CDR3 DNA is TGTGCCAGCAGCTTAGAAGGGAGTAGTAGAGCCTACGAGCAGTACTTC.

The chain links TRBV11-2 to TRBJ2-5; 12 bases are a match to TRBD2. After removal of 7 bases from V and 3 bases from J, the junction contained 9 bases not matched to a gene. The CDR3 is 16 residues long. From germline, CDR1 is SGHAT and CDR2 FQNNGV. CDR3 bases: TGTGCCAGCACCGACACTGGACTAGCGGGGAAAGAGACCCAGTACTTC. It specifies CASTDTGLAGKETQYF.

V is TRBV6-5 and J is TRBJ2-1; TRBD2 agrees at 13 bases. There are 15 residues in the CDR3. Germline CDR1 is MNHEY and CDR2 is SVGAGI. V was pared by 6 bases and J by 5 bases, with 4 bases of the junction left unmatched. The chain's CDR3 is CASRTGTSGDNEQFF. The CDR3 nucleotides read TGTGCCAGCAGAACCGGGACTAGCGGGGACAATGAGCAGTTCTTC.

CDR3: CASNRQGPISGNTIYF. The CDR3 nucleotides read TGTGCCAGCAACCGACAGGGTCCTATCTCTGGAAACACCATATATTTT. The V call is TRBV2, the J call TRBJ1-3, with 7 bases that match TRBD1. This CDR3 is built from 16 residues. V gave up 7 bases and J gave up 0 bases; unmatched junction bases: 9. The V gene's germline CDR1 is SNHLY and CDR2 FYNNEI. Combining the CDR3 with reference TRBV2 and TRBJ1-3 gives the whole variable domain EPEVTQTPSHQVTQMGQEVILRCVPISNHLYFYWYRQILGQKVEFLVSFYNNEISEKSEIFDDQFSVERPDGSNFTLKIRSTKLEDSAMYFCASNRQGPISGNTIYFGEGSWLTVV.

The CDR3 loop is CASSLQGGGEKLFF. CDR3 sequence (DNA): TGTGCCAGCAGCTTGCAAGGGGGCGGTGAAAAACTGTTTTTT. The chain joins TRBV5-4 to TRBJ1-4, with 7 bases matching TRBD1. The CDR3 has 14 residues. CDR1 is SGHNT, CDR2 YYREEE, per germline (reference sequence). The V and J ends lost 1 base and 7 bases, in that order; junction bases with no gene match: 4. Full variable domain (remainder filled in from reference TRBV5-4 and TRBJ1-4): ETGVTQSPTHLIKTRGQQVTLRCSSQSGHNTVSWYQQALGQGPQFIFQYYREEENGRGNFPPRFSGLQFPNYSSELNVNALELDDSALYLCASSLQGGGEKLFFGSGTQLSVL.

The chain links TRBV21-1 to TRBJ2-7; TRBD1, as called in the table, went unchecked against the DNA. TRBV21-1 has pseudogene status. The CDR3 is made up of 14 amino acids. The CDR3 is CASSHRDRGGEQYF. For the CDR3, the DNA is TGTGCCAGCAGCCACCGGGACAGGGGGGGCGAGCAGTACTTC.

The rearrangement links TRBV9 to TRBJ1-1, with 7 bases aligning to TRBD1. The CDR3 sequence is 16 residues long. J lost 0 bases, V lost 4 bases, and 9 bases had no gene match. The germline V gene has CDR1 SGDLS and CDR2 YYNGEE. CDR3 sequence: CASSPQPQGLNTEAFF. CDR3 in DNA: TGTGCCAGCAGCCCGCAGCCACAGGGGTTGAACACTGAAGCTTTCTTT.

This chain joins TRBV7-6 and TRBJ1-1; D is unclear. Germline V lookup: CDR1 SGHVS, CDR2 FNYEAQ. The CDR3 runs to 14 residues. Trimming shortened V by 0 bases and J by 2 bases, and 7 bases separated the two germline ends. Here the CDR3 reads CASSLAVTNTEAFF. Here the CDR3 DNA reads TGTGCCAGCAGCTTAGCAGTAACTAACACTGAAGCTTTCTTT. The full variable domain, in which reference TRBV7-6 and TRBJ1-1 provide the parts outside the CDR3, is GAGVSQSPRYKVTKRGQDVALRCDPISGHVSLYWYRQALGQGPEFLTYFNYEAQQDKSGLPNDRFSAERPEGSISTLTIQRTEQRDSAMYRCASSLAVTNTEAFFGQGTRLTVV.

Written as DNA, the CDR3 is TGTGCCAGCAGCCGCGGCGGACAGGGCGCTGGGTCACCCCTCCACTTT. Its translation is CASSRGGQGAGSPLHF. The chain recombines TRBV11-2 with TRBJ1-6; 8 nucleotides line up with TRBD1. The germline CDR1 and CDR2 sequences are SGHAT and FQNNGV. The CDR3 contains 16 residues. The junction had 13 bases not matched to a gene; V was cut back by 5 bases and J by 10 bases.

The chain is built from TRBV7-9 and TRBJ1-4, with D unresolved. The CDR3 spans 13 residues. The V end was cut by 5 bases, the J end by 8 bases, with 12 bases between. Germline V CDR1 and CDR2: SEHNR, FQNEAQ (reference sequence). CDR3 protein: CASSPEGREKLFF. The CDR3, as DNA: TGTGCCAGCAGCCCCGAAGGGAGGGAAAAACTGTTTTTT.

The genes are TRBV6-6 and TRBJ1-5, with TRBD1 matching over 7 bases. V shed 0 bases and J 4 bases; nucleotides not matched to a gene: 3. Germline V gene sequence: CDR1 MNHNY, CDR2 SVGAGI (reference sequence). The CDR3 length is 15 residues. The CDR3 nucleotides read TGTGCCAGCAGTTACTCTTGGGACAGAAATCAGCCCCAGCATTTT. Translation gives CASSYSWDRNQPQHF.

This rearrangement joins TRBV4-1 to TRBJ2-7; a possible D gene is TRBD1 (6 bases). From germline, CDR1 is MGHRA and CDR2 YSYEKL. The ends were cut back, 3 bases at V and 12 bases at J, with 24 bases in the middle. The CDR3 is 15 residues long. CDR3 nucleotides: TGCGCCAGCAGCCACCCCACCGGGACAAGAGGCCCCCTGTACTTC. Its protein is CASSHPTGTRGPLYF.

The chain links TRBV5-1 to TRBJ2-7, with TRBD1 matching 8 bases. CDR1 is SGHRS, CDR2 YFSETQ, per germline. The CDR3 runs 15 residues. With 4 bases clipped from V and 4 bases from J, the junction kept 10 bases outside the gene matches. The CDR3 DNA reads as TGCGCCAGCAGCCGGGGACAGGACCTTTTTTACGAGCAGTACTTC. Translated, it gives CASSRGQDLFYEQYF.

The chain has TRBV18 and TRBJ1-4; possible D gene TRBD1, 6 bases. Germline CDR1 is KGHSH and CDR2 is LQKENI. The length of the CDR3 is 18 residues. V gave up 3 bases and J gave up 3 bases, with 20 bases separating them. The CDR3 DNA sequence: TGTGCCAGCTCACCGCCCAGGGGCCGCTCGGGTGCTAATGAAAAACTGTTTTTT. Protein product: CASSPPRGRSGANEKLFF.

The chain joins TRBV28 to TRBJ1-2, with TRBD1 identical over 9 bases. Trimming took 10 bases from V and 5 from J; bases not matched to a gene: 11. The length of the CDR3 is 14 residues. CDR1 is MDHEN, CDR2 SYDVKM, per germline. The CDR3 region is CATDLTGTGYGYTF. The CDR3 DNA reads as TGTGCCACCGACCTAACCGGGACAGGGTATGGCTACACCTTC.

The chain links TRBV14 to TRBJ1-2; 7 bases line up with TRBD1. J was trimmed by 6 bases and V by 3 bases; bases with no gene match: 7. CDR3 length: 14 amino acids. The germline V gene has CDR1 SGHDN and CDR2 FVKESK. CDR3 loop: CASSHDVGGDGYTF. The DNA for the CDR3 is TGTGCCAGCAGCCACGACGTAGGGGGCGATGGCTACACCTTC.

V usage is TRBV4-3 and J usage is TRBJ2-3; 13 bases agree with TRBD2. Germline values: CDR1 LGHNA, CDR2 YSLEER. This CDR3 region has 14 residues. With V trimmed by 3 bases and J by 6 bases, 0 bases remained unmatched. The CDR3 bases are TGCGCCAGCAGCCAGGGACTAGCGGGGGATACGCAGTATTTT. Amino acids: CASSQGLAGDTQYF.

The chain carries TRBV28 and TRBJ2-2; D is ambiguous. Trimming removed 6 bases from V and 5 bases from J, with 19 bases in between. Germline CDR1 reads MDHEN; CDR2 reads SYDVKM. The length of the CDR3 is 16 residues. In DNA, the CDR3 is TGTGCCAGCAGACCCTCTGAATGGGCTCCGACCGGGGAGCTGTTTTTT. It yields the protein CASRPSEWAPTGELFF.

This rearrangement joins TRBV30 to TRBJ1-1; 7 nucleotides align to TRBD1. The length of the CDR3 is 15 residues. Germline V lookup: CDR1 GTSNPN, CDR2 SVGIG (reference sequence). V dropped 4 bases and J dropped 4; count of bases not matched to a gene: 12. The CDR3 sequence: CAWMGQSGATTEAFF. CDR3 DNA sequence: TGTGCCTGGATGGGACAGTCGGGTGCGACCACTGAAGCTTTCTTT.

CDR3 sequence reads: CASSSLQDQGYTF. In nucleotides, the CDR3 is TGTGCCAGCAGCTCGCTGCAGGATCAAGGCTACACCTTC. This rearrangement joins TRBV5-4 to TRBJ1-2; D not certain. CDR3 length: 13 residues. V lost 3 bases and J 8 bases, leaving 14 bases between the germline ends. The germline V gene encodes CDR1 SGHNT and CDR2 YYREEE (reference sequence).

V is TRBV30 and J is TRBJ2-2; D may be TRBD1 (5 bases). Trimming shortened V by 1 base and J by 8 bases, and 11 bases separated the two germline ends. CDR1 is GTSNPN, CDR2 SVGIG, per germline (reference sequence). This CDR3 is 13 amino acids long. The CDR3, as DNA: TGTGCCTGGAGTGACGGACAAGCTGGGGAGCTGTTTTTT. It yields the protein CAWSDGQAGELFF.